This TCR beta chain was retrieved from a study of blood T cell repertoires in COVID-19. Per the original data handling: Counts of nucleated cells, estimated from reference gene primer amplification, were obtained. Clones were read by immunoSEQ multiplex PCR, and TCRdb kept only the in-frame ones, dropping some. The V and J calls and clone size come from that table; D and trimming were worked out from the DNA. The top ten hold around 1.9% of the sample, which has 350,000 to 450,000 clones, roughly 86% seen once. The CDR3 contains 15 residues. V lost 0 bases and J 2 bases, leaving 8 bases between the germline ends. Germline CDR1 is SGHRS and CDR2 is YFSETQ.

The V gene is TRBV5-1, the J gene TRBJ2-2; a possible D gene is TRBD2 (5 bases). The TCR originated in a man aged 35-49 years in a cohort exposed to, infected with or recovered from COVID-19 (not recorded which). The specimen sequenced was PBMCs or T cells enriched from blood (not recorded which). This chain's CDR3 is CASSLEEVNTGELFF. For the CDR3, the DNA is TGCGCCAGCAGCTTGGAGGAGGTTAACACCGGGGAGCTGTTTTTT.